The 14 T cell receptor beta chains below come from one sample, sequenced in a study of T cell repertoires in cytomegalovirus infection. These receptors have no identified antigens. TCRdb recomputed calls from the reads with MiXCR, one row per CDR3 protein. In the table there are 110,000 or so distinct CDR3 sequences, 30% to 35% of which are singletons. Sample: CD8+ T cells from cultured PBMCs, taken from culture after CMV antigen stimulation. These receptor sequences come from a human donor in good health (CMV status not recorded). Some clones in this sample may be carry-over from other donors' samples.

The genes are TRBV28 and TRBJ1-1; TRBD1 matches at 7 bases. The germline V gene encodes CDR1 MDHEN and CDR2 SYDVKM. The CDR3 totals 15 residues. V dropped 6 bases and J dropped 3; count of bases not matched to a gene: 10. In nucleotides, the CDR3 is TGTGCCAGCAGCCTCATTCGCCAGGGGGACACTGAAGCTTTCTTT. It yields the protein CASSLIRQGDTEAFF.

This chain links TRBV7-2 with TRBJ1-1; D possibly corresponds to TRBD1 (6 bases). The CDR3 runs to 16 residues. Germline V gene data show CDR1 as SGHTA and CDR2 as FQGNSA. V was cut by 5 bases and J by 4 bases, with 20 bases left in between. The CDR3: CASSEVQGIFSTEAFF. CDR3 sequence (DNA): TGTGCCAGCAGCGAGGTACAGGGAATATTCAGCACTGAAGCTTTCTTT. The complete variable domain, with remaining parts taken from reference TRBV7-2 and TRBJ1-1, reads GAGVSQSPSNKVTEKGKDVELRCDPISGHTALYWYRQSLGQGLEFLIYFQGNSAPDKSGLPSDRFSAERTGGSVSTLTIQRTQQEDSAVYLCASSEVQGIFSTEAFFGQGTRLTVV.

This clonotype occurred a few times. This sequence joins TRBV11-2 and TRBJ2-2; possible D gene TRBD1, 6 bases. V was trimmed by 0 bases and J by 7 bases, leaving 12 bases between them. CDR1 and CDR2 from the germline V gene are SGHAT and FQNNGV. The CDR3 length is 15 residues. CDR3 protein: CASSLEGALDGELFF. DNA of the CDR3: TGTGCCAGCAGCTTAGAGGGGGCGCTGGACGGGGAGCTGTTTTTT.

This clonotype was counted many times. The chain joins TRBV7-2 to TRBJ2-1; D is unresolved. CDR1 is SGHTA and CDR2 is FQGNSA in the germline V gene. This CDR3 is built from 12 residues. V was clipped by 1 base and J by 8 bases, with 6 bases between them. The CDR3 nucleotides read TGTGCCAGCAGCTTAGTAGTATATGAGCAGTTCTTC. It codes for CASSLVVYEQFF.

This clonotype turned up a few times. The chain couples TRBV11-3 to TRBJ2-1, with D possibly being TRBD2 (5 bases). V was pared by 1 base and J by 5 bases, with 9 bases between. The germline CDR1 and CDR2 sequences are SGHNT and YENEEA. The CDR3 is 14 residues long. This CDR3 is CASSLGRRNNEQFF. CDR3 DNA: TGTGCCAGCAGCTTAGGGAGGCGGAACAATGAGCAGTTCTTC.

This clonotype showed up just a few times. The chain combines TRBV10-3 with TRBJ2-7; weak D call: TRBD1 (6 bases). The CDR3 loop spans 13 amino acids. From germline, CDR1 is ENHRY and CDR2 SYGVKD. V was clipped by 4 bases and J by 2 bases, with 9 bases between them. For the CDR3, the DNA is TGTGCCATCAGTGCGGACAGCCCCTACGAGCAGTACTTC. Translating it yields CAISADSPYEQYF.

The chain uses TRBV6-6 and TRBJ1-1, with D perhaps TRBD1 (5 bases). Trimming left V 11 bases short and J 1 base short, with 14 bases between. The CDR3 totals 13 residues. CDR1 and CDR2 (germline): MNHNY, SVGAGI (reference sequence). CDR3 in amino acids: CAGTGRTNTEAFF. CDR3 in DNA: TGTGCCGGGACGGGACGGACGAACACTGAAGCTTTCTTT.

This chain links TRBV27 with TRBJ1-5; 9 positions match TRBD1. V lost 8 bases and J lost 7; bases outside the gene matches: 6. Germline V CDR1 and CDR2: MNHEY, SMNVEV (reference sequence). This CDR3 spans 13 amino acids. The CDR3 DNA follows: TGTGCCAGCGGACAGGGGCGGTGGCAGCCCCAGCATTTT. This encodes CASGQGRWQPQHF.

This clonotype was picked up many times. The chain carries TRBV10-3 and TRBJ2-7, with D perhaps matching TRBD1 (6 bases). Germline assignment: CDR1 ENHRY and CDR2 SYGVKD. This CDR3 contains 14 residues. The germline V and J ends were trimmed by 0 bases and 5 bases, with 11 bases remaining between them. The CDR3: CAISESGTQDEQYF. For the CDR3, the DNA is TGTGCCATCAGTGAGTCTGGGACACAGGACGAGCAGTACTTC.

This clonotype was found many times. V and J are TRBV7-2 and TRBJ2-7; 11 positions match TRBD2. The CDR3 has 21 amino acids. V gave up 4 bases and J gave up 0 bases; unmatched junction bases: 20. Germline loops: CDR1 SGHTA, CDR2 FQGNSA. The CDR3 bases are TGTGCCAGCAGCTCACTCAGGTGGGAGACTAGCGGGGACCCGAGCTCCTACGAGCAGTACTTC. Translating gives CASSSLRWETSGDPSSYEQYF.

This clonotype has only a few counts. V is TRBV9 and J is TRBJ1-2, with TRBD1 as a possible D gene (5 bases). Germline V CDR1 and CDR2: SGDLS, YYNGEE. Trimming pared 4 bases from V and 6 bases from J, leaving 13 bases between. This CDR3 contains 13 residues. The CDR3 nucleotides are TGTGCCAGCAGCACCGGTTGGGGGAATGGCTACACCTTC. Protein sequence: CASSTGWGNGYTF.

This clonotype came up a few times. The chain uses TRBV20-1 and TRBJ1-2; D perhaps matches TRBD1 (5 bases). In germline, CDR1 is DFQATT, CDR2 SNEGSKA (reference sequence). The CDR3 loop spans 13 amino acids. Trimming removed 6 bases from V and 8 bases from J, with 19 bases in between. The DNA for the CDR3 is TGCAGTGCACCGACAGCTCCACAGTCCGGCTACACCTTC. Translation: CSAPTAPQSGYTF.

The J gene is TRBJ2-7, the V gene TRBV5-1; D gene ambiguous. The CDR3 totals 13 residues. In germline, CDR1 is SGHRS, CDR2 YFSETQ. Trimming removed 5 bases at V and 6 bases at J, with 15 bases between. CDR3 bases: TGCGCCAGCAGTACAGTCCCCTCTTCCGAGCAGTACTTC. It codes for CASSTVPSSEQYF.

The chain employs TRBV7-9 and TRBJ1-2, with 8 bases lining up with TRBD1. The trim removed 5 bases at V and 4 bases at J, leaving 12 bases unmatched. This CDR3 spans 16 amino acids. Germline loops: CDR1 SEHNR, CDR2 FQNEAQ (reference sequence). Written as DNA, the CDR3 is TGTGCCAGCAGCCACGAAATGGACAGGGCGGGCTATGGCTACACCTTC. Translating it yields CASSHEMDRAGYGYTF.